This passage covers 24 T cell receptor beta chains from one sample sequenced in a study of CD8+ T cells in alopecia areata. The authors extracted RNA and reverse transcribed it into cDNA as the sequencing template. Sequencing was performed with immunoSEQ multiplex PCR; in TCRdb, only in-frame clones are kept and a portion is missing. The table includes some 180,000 clones, around 63% detected once. This sample comprised CD4+ T cells sorted from blood, obtained at week 0. All receptors come from a human donor with alopecia areata.

This clone was seen a handful of times. V is TRBV11-3 and J is TRBJ2-3; tentatively, D is TRBD1 or TRBD2 (5 bases each). The V and J ends lost 5 bases and 0 bases respectively, with 15 bases between them. CDR3 length: 16 amino acids. The germline V gene has CDR1 SGHNT and CDR2 YENEEA. CDR3 region: CASSGAEGGSTDTQYF. The CDR3 DNA reads as TGTGCCAGCAGCGGGGCAGAGGGCGGTAGCACAGATACGCAGTATTTT.

The V call is TRBV29-1, the J call TRBJ1-1, with D unresolved. V was pared by 4 bases and J by 3 bases, with 15 bases between. The CDR3 loop spans 14 amino acids. Germline V gene lookup returns CDR1 SQVTM and CDR2 ANQGSEA. CDR3 DNA: TGCAGCGTTGTCGACATTACAGCCCACACTGAAGCTTTCTTT. Protein sequence: CSVVDITAHTEAFF.

The J gene is TRBJ2-5, the V gene TRBV30; D is undetermined. Trimming removed 3 bases from V and 5 bases from J, with 4 bases in between. The germline gives CDR1 GTSNPN, CDR2 SVGIG (reference sequence). The CDR3 consists of 10 residues. This CDR3 is CAWRSETQYF. The CDR3 DNA reads as TGTGCCTGGAGAAGTGAGACCCAGTACTTC.

The rearrangement joins TRBV2 to TRBJ2-7; TRBD1 matches at 12 bases. Germline V CDR1 and CDR2: SNHLY, FYNNEI. The CDR3 is 15 residues long. The J segment lost 7 bases and the V segment lost 6 bases, leaving 10 bases of the junction unmatched. The CDR3 region has the DNA TGTGCCAGCAGGCCGCCGGGACAGGGGGCAGGGGAGCAGTACTTC. This encodes CASRPPGQGAGEQYF.

The chain links TRBV30 to TRBJ1-5; the match to TRBD1 covers 7 bases. J was trimmed by 4 bases and V by 5 bases; bases with no gene match: 8. This CDR3 has 14 amino acids. CDR1 and CDR2 (germline): GTSNPN, SVGIG (reference sequence). The CDR3 loop is CAWDNKQGNQPQHF. CDR3 in DNA: TGTGCCTGGGACAATAAACAGGGGAATCAGCCCCAGCATTTT. The full variable domain, its missing parts supplied by reference TRBV30 and TRBJ1-5, is SQTIHQWPATLVQPVGSPLSLECTVEGTSNPNLYWYRQAAGRGLQLLFYSVGIGQISSEVPQNLSASRPQDRQFILSSKKLLLSDSGFYLCAWDNKQGNQPQHFGDGTRLSIL.

The chain recombines TRBV2 with TRBJ2-7, with D tentatively TRBD1 (6 bases). Germline loops: CDR1 SNHLY, CDR2 FYNNEI. Trimming removed 6 bases from V and 3 bases from J, with 12 bases in between. The CDR3 contains 13 residues. The CDR3 DNA reads as TGTGCCAGCAGCAGACAGGACAGCTACGAGCAGTACTTC. This gives the protein CASSRQDSYEQYF.

This clone is categorized as medium-sized. The rearrangement joins TRBV10-3 to TRBJ2-5, with D tentatively TRBD2 (6 bases). With 6 bases removed from V and 1 base from J, the gap between germline ends came to 6 bases. The CDR3 is 12 amino acids. Germline CDR1 reads ENHRY; CDR2 reads SYGVKD. The CDR3 DNA is TGTGCCATCAGGACTAGCCAAGAGACCCAGTACTTC. It encodes CAIRTSQETQYF.

CDR3 nucleotide sequence: TGCGCCAGCAGTCCCGGGGGGACGGAAGAGACCCAGTACTTC. Its protein is CASSPGGTEETQYF. This chain uses TRBV5-1 with TRBJ2-5; 7 positions agree with TRBD2. The V and J ends lost 5 bases and 3 bases, in that order; junction bases with no gene match: 7. Germline CDR1 and CDR2: SGHRS and YFSETQ. The CDR3 totals 14 residues.

The chain combines TRBV5-1 with TRBJ2-4; 7 bases line up with TRBD1. Unmatched junction bases numbered 8, after V lost 0 bases and J lost 14 bases. The CDR3 is 13 amino acids. Germline V gives CDR1 SGHRS, CDR2 YFSETQ. CDR3 in DNA: TGCGCCAGCAGCTTGGAGCAGGGGGACATAAAGTACTTC. Translated: CASSLEQGDIKYF.

The chain recombines TRBV30 with TRBJ1-5; no reliable D call. Per germline, CDR1 GTSNPN and CDR2 SVGIG (reference sequence). The CDR3 contains 13 residues. V lost 2 bases to trimming and J lost 10 bases, with 15 bases between them. CDR3 nucleotide sequence: TGTGCCTGGAGTCTGGCAGGATCACCCCCCCAGCATTTT. Encoded protein: CAWSLAGSPPQHF.

This chain connects TRBV5-1 to TRBJ2-5, with 9 nucleotides matching TRBD2. Trimming removed 1 base from V and 4 bases from J; junction bases left unmatched: 14. The germline V gene has CDR1 SGHRS and CDR2 YFSETQ. The CDR3 runs 18 residues. The CDR3 region has the DNA TGCGCCAGCAGCTTGACCATGACTAGCGGAGCGAATAGAGAGACCCAGTACTTC. Encoded protein: CASSLTMTSGANRETQYF. The whole variable domain, remainder taken from reference TRBV5-1 and TRBJ2-5, is KAGVTQTPRYLIKTRGQQVTLSCSPISGHRSVSWYQQTPGQGLQFLFEYFSETQRNKGNFPGRFSGRQFSNSRSEMNVSTLELGDSALYLCASSLTMTSGANRETQYFGPGTRLLVL.

The table lists this clone with a few counts. This chain uses TRBV5-1 with TRBJ2-5; tentative D call: TRBD1 (5 bases). CDR3 size: 13 residues. V was trimmed by 4 bases and J by 2 bases, leaving 9 bases between them. Germline lookup yields CDR1 SGHRS and CDR2 YFSETQ. CDR3 region: CASSGHFQETQYF. CDR3 coding DNA: TGCGCCAGCAGCGGACACTTTCAAGAGACCCAGTACTTC.

Here the CDR3 reads CASSYGGDTQYF. CDR3 in DNA: TGCGCCAGCAGCTACGGGGGAGATACGCAGTATTTT. The chain links TRBV5-1 to TRBJ2-3; perhaps TRBD2 as D (6 bases). This CDR3 spans 12 amino acids. The germline CDR1 and CDR2 sequences are SGHRS and YFSETQ. Trimming removed 3 bases from V and 5 bases from J, with 7 bases in between.

V usage is TRBV29-1 and J usage is TRBJ1-2; D gene ambiguous. The CDR3 totals 11 residues. Trimming left V 4 bases short and J 7 bases short, with 10 bases between. Per the germline V gene, CDR1 is SQVTM and CDR2 is ANQGSEA. The chain's CDR3 is CSVVIGFGYTF. Written as DNA, the CDR3 is TGCAGCGTTGTCATTGGGTTTGGCTACACCTTC.

There are a few counts of this clone. The chain is built from TRBV28 and TRBJ2-1, with 8 bases matching TRBD2. This CDR3 has 13 amino acids. V shed 8 bases and J 8 bases; nucleotides not matched to a gene: 8. The germline gives CDR1 MDHEN, CDR2 SYDVKM. In DNA form, the CDR3 reads TGTGCCAGCTCCTTGTCGACTAGCGATGAGCAGTTCTTC. Its protein is CASSLSTSDEQFF.

The chain employs TRBV7-2 and TRBJ2-7; 8 bases are a match to TRBD1. V gave up 3 bases and J gave up 4 bases; unmatched junction bases: 5. This CDR3 is built from 14 residues. CDR1 is SGHTA and CDR2 is FQGNSA in the germline V gene. The CDR3 DNA reads as TGTGCCAGCAGCTTCTCCACAGGGGGATACGAGCAGTACTTC. Protein sequence: CASSFSTGGYEQYF.

The chain is built from TRBV6-5 and TRBJ1-2; possible D gene TRBD1, 5 bases. The germline gives CDR1 MNHEY, CDR2 SVGAGI. The CDR3 totals 15 residues. V dropped 5 bases and J dropped 7 bases, with 20 bases sitting between them. CDR3 coding DNA: TGTGCCAGCAGTGGAGGGGCCGCCGGCGCGAGTGGCTACACCTTC. Its translation is CASSGGAAGASGYTF.

The J gene is TRBJ2-7, the V gene TRBV5-6; no firm D call. The V and J ends lost 4 bases and 6 bases respectively, with 20 bases between them. The V gene's germline CDR1 is SGHDT and CDR2 YYEEEE. The CDR3 sequence is 15 residues long. The CDR3 sequence: CASSPGLYLNSEQYF. The CDR3 nucleotides read TGTGCCAGCAGCCCTGGCCTCTACCTCAACTCCGAGCAGTACTTC.

The chain has TRBV30 and TRBJ2-1; TRBD1 might be the D (5 bases). Germline assignment: CDR1 GTSNPN and CDR2 SVGIG (reference sequence). V was clipped by 8 bases and J by 0 bases, with 11 bases between them. This CDR3 region has 13 residues. The CDR3 DNA sequence: TGTGCCGGACACCTCCTCTCCTACAATGAGCAGTTCTTC. Translation gives CAGHLLSYNEQFF.

The CDR3 DNA reads as TGTGCCAGCAGCGATGGGACAGACGAGCAGTACTTC. Translated: CASSDGTDEQYF. The chain couples TRBV2 to TRBJ2-7; 7 bases are shared with TRBD1. After removal of 6 bases from V and 5 bases from J, the junction contained 4 bases not matched to a gene. This CDR3 spans 12 amino acids. Germline V gene lookup returns CDR1 SNHLY and CDR2 FYNNEI.

About this clone itself: Within the sample, other DNA sequences also encode this same CDR3. The rearrangement uses TRBV5-4 and TRBJ1-6; possibly TRBD1 for D (5 bases). V lost 0 bases and J lost 6, with 7 bases in between. This CDR3 comprises 14 residues. The V gene's germline CDR1 is SGHNT and CDR2 YYREEE (reference sequence). CDR3 protein: CASSLGQINSPLHF. The CDR3 DNA reads TGTGCCAGCAGCTTGGGACAGATTAATTCACCCCTCCACTTT.

The rearrangement links TRBV12-5 to TRBJ2-2, with D tentatively TRBD1 or TRBD2 (5 bases each). The V end lost 2 bases, the J end lost 3 bases, and 16 bases lay between the germline ends. This CDR3 is 17 amino acids long. Germline values: CDR1 LGHNT, CDR2 FRNRAP. In nucleotides, the CDR3 is TGTGCTAGTGGTTTGCCTACAGGACTCACTTACACCGGGGAGCTGTTTTTT. This translates into CASGLPTGLTYTGELFF. Looking up the rest from reference TRBV12-5 and TRBJ2-2 gives the full variable domain: DARVTQTPRHKVTEMGQEVTMRCQPILGHNTVFWYRQTMMQGLELLAYFRNRAPLDDSGMPKDRFSAEMPDATLATLKIQPSEPRDSAVYFCASGLPTGLTYTGELFFGEGSRLTVL.

The chain joins TRBV2 to TRBJ1-1, with TRBD1 matching 8 bases. With 6 bases clipped from V and 0 bases from J, the junction kept 6 bases outside the gene matches. The CDR3 has 15 amino acids. Germline V gives CDR1 SNHLY, CDR2 FYNNEI. CDR3 residues: CASSQDRGMNTEAFF. In DNA form, the CDR3 reads TGTGCCAGCAGCCAAGACAGGGGAATGAACACTGAAGCTTTCTTT.

This chain connects TRBV7-2 to TRBJ2-7, with no clear D. The CDR3 covers 13 residues. The germline V gene encodes CDR1 SGHTA and CDR2 FQGNSA. Trimming took off 1 base at V and 7 bases at J, with 11 bases between the two ends. The CDR3 DNA follows: TGTGCCAGCAGCTTAGAACTGACTGGAGAGCAGTACTTC. Protein: CASSLELTGEQYF.